The 14 T cell receptor beta chains below all came from one sample that was sequenced in a study of CD8 T cells in Susac syndrome. Roughly 0.5 to 1 ug RNA was reverse transcribed with random hexamers. TCRdb reanalysed the immunoSEQ multiplex PCR reads using MiXCR and keeps one entry per CDR3 protein. This sample yields about 130,000 distinct CDR3 sequences, of which more than 80% are seen a single time; over 0.3% belongs to the top ten. The sample comprised CD8+ T cells from PBMCs. The receptors derive from a human donor with multiple sclerosis.

V usage is TRBV27 and J usage is TRBJ2-3; TRBD1 matches 9 bases. The germline V gene encodes CDR1 MNHEY and CDR2 SMNVEV (reference sequence). V trimming: 5 bases; J trimming: 2 bases; junction bases outside the gene matches: 5. The CDR3 loop spans 15 amino acids. CDR3 protein: CASSGGQGVTDTQYF. The DNA of the CDR3 is TGTGCCAGCAGTGGGGGACAGGGAGTCACAGATACGCAGTATTTT.

The V gene is TRBV27, the J gene TRBJ2-1; TRBD2 matches at 7 bases. Germline V CDR1 and CDR2: MNHEY, SMNVEV (reference sequence). The CDR3 covers 13 residues. V shed 4 bases, J shed 6 bases, and the junction held 3 bases outside the gene matches. CDR3 DNA sequence: TGTGCCAGCAGTTACAAGCGGGGCAATGAGCAGTTCTTC. It codes for CASSYKRGNEQFF.

The chain recombines TRBV24-1 with TRBJ2-2, with D possibly being TRBD2 (6 bases). Germline CDR1 is KGHDR and CDR2 is SFDVKD. V was pared by 6 bases and J by 2 bases, with 12 bases between. CDR3 length: 15 amino acids. Written as DNA, the CDR3 is TGTGCCACCAGTTCTTCCGGGGGTAACACCGGGGAGCTGTTTTTT. Protein product: CATSSSGGNTGELFF.

The chain joins TRBV5-1 to TRBJ1-4, with D hard to call. The V gene's germline CDR1 is SGHRS and CDR2 YFSETQ. The V gene lost 2 bases and the J gene lost 0 bases, with 14 bases spanning the gap. This CDR3 is 17 amino acids long. The CDR3 DNA sequence: TGCGCCAGCAGCTTCCCCGATGACGCGTCAACTAATGAAAAACTGTTTTTT. Amino acid sequence: CASSFPDDASTNEKLFF.

The gene calls are TRBV4-1 and TRBJ2-7, with D maybe TRBD2 (5 bases). This CDR3 region has 15 residues. V dropped 4 bases and J dropped 2 bases, with 15 bases sitting between them. Germline assignment: CDR1 MGHRA and CDR2 YSYEKL. The chain's CDR3 is CASSPGIHDTYEQYV. For the CDR3, the DNA is TGCGCCAGCAGCCCCGGGATTCACGATACCTACGAGCAGTACGTC.

The CDR3 protein is CASSDGDSYEQYF. For the CDR3, the DNA is TGTGCCAGCAGCGACGGGGACAGCTACGAGCAGTACTTC. V gene TRBV9 combines with J gene TRBJ2-7; 7 bases fit TRBD1. CDR3 size: 13 residues. The germline V gene has CDR1 SGDLS and CDR2 YYNGEE. V shed 3 bases and J 3 bases; nucleotides not matched to a gene: 3.

The CDR3 sequence: CASSFPEGPQYF. The CDR3 coding sequence is TGTGCCAGCAGTTTCCCGGAGGGGCCCCAGTACTTC. The J gene is TRBJ2-5, the V gene TRBV27, with TRBD2 as a possible D gene (6 bases). CDR1 is MNHEY, CDR2 SMNVEV, per germline (reference sequence). This CDR3 has 12 amino acids. Trimming pared 3 bases from V and 9 bases from J, leaving 11 bases between.

This clonotype appeared once. The V gene is TRBV12-3 or TRBV12-4, the J gene TRBJ1-1; the D is unclear. Deletions cut 5 bases from V and 7 bases from J, with 17 bases between. This CDR3 spans 14 amino acids. CDR3: CASSPSLMFGEAFF. In nucleotides, the CDR3 is TGTGCCAGCAGTCCCTCCCTTATGTTCGGTGAAGCTTTCTTT.

The chain combines TRBV27 with TRBJ2-1; possible D gene TRBD2, 6 bases. Trimming left V 8 bases short and J 13 bases short, with 27 bases between. The CDR3 is 15 amino acids. Germline assignment: CDR1 MNHEY and CDR2 SMNVEV (reference sequence). The CDR3 loop is CASGLWREWGTDQFF. The CDR3 bases are TGTGCCAGCGGCCTTTGGAGGGAATGGGGGACTGACCAGTTCTTC.

The rearrangement links TRBV9 to TRBJ2-7; D may be TRBD1 or TRBD2 (6 bases each). This CDR3 has 14 residues. V was pared by 0 bases and J by 3 bases, with 10 bases between. Per the germline V gene, CDR1 is SGDLS and CDR2 is YYNGEE. The CDR3 reads CASSVGGGGYEQYF. Here the CDR3 DNA reads TGTGCCAGCAGCGTAGGCGGAGGGGGCTACGAGCAGTACTTC.

V is TRBV6-2 or TRBV6-3 and J is TRBJ1-1; D ambiguous. Germline loops: CDR1 MNHEY, CDR2 SVGEGT. The CDR3 length is 15 residues. Trimming took off 0 bases at V and 1 base at J, with 9 bases between the two ends. The DNA for the CDR3 is TGTGCCAGCAGTTACTCAGCGGGAGCGAACACTGAAGCTTTCTTT. The encoded protein is CASSYSAGANTEAFF.

This chain connects TRBV7-9 to TRBJ2-1; TRBD1 matches at 9 bases. Germline assignment: CDR1 SEHNR and CDR2 FQNEAQ (reference sequence). This CDR3 is 12 amino acids long. With V trimmed by 6 bases and J by 10 bases, 4 bases remained unmatched. The CDR3 reads CASSFGQGEQFF. The CDR3 region has the DNA TGTGCCAGCAGTTTTGGACAGGGGGAGCAGTTCTTC.

V and J are TRBV19 and TRBJ2-3; TRBD2 agrees at 14 bases. V trimming: 6 bases; J trimming: 4 bases; junction bases outside the gene matches: 6. Germline V gives CDR1 LNHDA, CDR2 SQIVND (reference sequence). The length of the CDR3 is 16 residues. The CDR3 spells CASSPGTSGSADTQYF. The CDR3 DNA follows: TGTGCCAGTAGCCCCGGGACTAGCGGGAGTGCAGATACGCAGTATTTT.

The J gene is TRBJ2-2, the V gene TRBV24-1; a weak D match, TRBD1 (6 bases). Germline CDR1 reads KGHDR; CDR2 reads SFDVKD. Trimming shortened V by 4 bases and J by 4 bases, and 12 bases separated the two germline ends. The CDR3 length is 15 residues. CDR3 DNA: TGTGCCACCAGTGACCATGACAGGCTCACCGGGGAGCTGTTTTTT. Protein product: CATSDHDRLTGELFF.